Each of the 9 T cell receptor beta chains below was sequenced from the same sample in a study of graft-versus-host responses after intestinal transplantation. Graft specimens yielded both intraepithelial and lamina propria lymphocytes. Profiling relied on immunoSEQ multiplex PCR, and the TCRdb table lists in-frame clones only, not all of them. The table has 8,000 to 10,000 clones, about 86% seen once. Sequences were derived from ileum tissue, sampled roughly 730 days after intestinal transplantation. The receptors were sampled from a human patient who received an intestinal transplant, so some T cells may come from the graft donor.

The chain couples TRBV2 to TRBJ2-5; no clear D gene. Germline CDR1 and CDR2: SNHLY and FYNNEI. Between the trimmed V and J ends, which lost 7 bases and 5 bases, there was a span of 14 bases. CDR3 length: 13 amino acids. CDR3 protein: CASIRVHGETQYF. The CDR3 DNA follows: TGTGCCAGCATTCGAGTCCACGGGGAGACCCAGTACTTC. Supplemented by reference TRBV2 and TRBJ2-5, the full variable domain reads EPEVTQTPSHQVTQMGQEVILRCVPISNHLYFYWYRQILGQKVEFLVSFYNNEISEKSEIFDDQFSVERPDGSNFTLKIRSTKLEDSAMYFCASIRVHGETQYFGPGTRLLVL.

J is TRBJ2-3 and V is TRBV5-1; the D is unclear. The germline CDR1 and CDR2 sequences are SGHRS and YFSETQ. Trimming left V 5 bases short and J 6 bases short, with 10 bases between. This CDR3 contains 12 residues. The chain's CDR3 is CASSPLMDTQYF. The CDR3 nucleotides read TGCGCCAGCAGTCCTCTAATGGATACGCAGTATTTT.

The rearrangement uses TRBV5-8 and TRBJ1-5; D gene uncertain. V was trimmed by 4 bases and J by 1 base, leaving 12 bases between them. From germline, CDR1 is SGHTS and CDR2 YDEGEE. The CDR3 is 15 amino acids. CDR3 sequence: CASSQDPGSNQPQHF. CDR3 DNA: TGTGCCAGCAGCCAAGATCCTGGGAGCAATCAGCCCCAGCATTTT.

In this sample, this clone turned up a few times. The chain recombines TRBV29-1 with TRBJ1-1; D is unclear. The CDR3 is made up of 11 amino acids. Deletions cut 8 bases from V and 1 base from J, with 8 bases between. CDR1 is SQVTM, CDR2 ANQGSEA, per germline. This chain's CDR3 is CSTRENTEAFF. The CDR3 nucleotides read TGCAGCACCCGGGAGAACACTGAAGCTTTCTTT.

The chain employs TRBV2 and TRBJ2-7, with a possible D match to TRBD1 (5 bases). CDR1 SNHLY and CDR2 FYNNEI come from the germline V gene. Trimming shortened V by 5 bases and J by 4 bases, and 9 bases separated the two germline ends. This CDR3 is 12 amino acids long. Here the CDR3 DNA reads TGTGCCAGCAGTTACGCAGGGTACGAGCAGTACTTC. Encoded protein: CASSYAGYEQYF. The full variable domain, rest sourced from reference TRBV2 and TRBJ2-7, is EPEVTQTPSHQVTQMGQEVILRCVPISNHLYFYWYRQILGQKVEFLVSFYNNEISEKSEIFDDQFSVERPDGSNFTLKIRSTKLEDSAMYFCASSYAGYEQYFGPGTRLTVT.

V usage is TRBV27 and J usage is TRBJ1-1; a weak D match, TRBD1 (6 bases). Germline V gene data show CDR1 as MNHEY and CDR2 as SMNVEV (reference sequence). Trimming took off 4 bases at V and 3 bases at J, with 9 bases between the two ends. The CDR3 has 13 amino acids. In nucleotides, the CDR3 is TGTGCCAGCAGTTCTCGGACAGACACTGAAGCTTTCTTT. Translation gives CASSSRTDTEAFF.

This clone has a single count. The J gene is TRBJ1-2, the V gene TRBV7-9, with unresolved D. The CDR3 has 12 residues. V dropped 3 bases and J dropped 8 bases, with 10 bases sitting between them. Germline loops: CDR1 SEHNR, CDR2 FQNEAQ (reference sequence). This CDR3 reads CASSFTGGGYTF. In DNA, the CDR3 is TGTGCCAGCAGCTTTACCGGCGGGGGCTACACCTTC.

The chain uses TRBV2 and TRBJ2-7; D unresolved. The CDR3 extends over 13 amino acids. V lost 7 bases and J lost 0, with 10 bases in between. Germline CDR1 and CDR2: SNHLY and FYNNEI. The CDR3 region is CASTARSSYEQYF. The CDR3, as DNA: TGTGCCAGCACAGCCAGGAGCTCCTACGAGCAGTACTTC.

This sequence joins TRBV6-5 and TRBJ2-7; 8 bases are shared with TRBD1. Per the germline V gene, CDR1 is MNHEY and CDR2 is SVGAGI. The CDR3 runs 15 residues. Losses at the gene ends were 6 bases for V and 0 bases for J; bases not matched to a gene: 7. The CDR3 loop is CASRSTGADSYEQYF. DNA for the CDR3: TGTGCCAGCAGGTCGACAGGGGCAGACTCCTACGAGCAGTACTTC.